This T cell receptor beta chain was obtained from a study of blood T cell repertoires in COVID-19. About the study: Sources were T cells, B-cell-depleted T cells, or PBMCs; the material itself was cDNA or gDNA.

In this sample, this clone turned up a few times. CDR3 length equals 15 residues. The germline CDR1 and CDR2 sequences are ENHRY and SYGVKD. The V gene end was trimmed by 10 bases and the J gene end by 2 bases; junction bases not matched to a gene: 7. Only in-frame clones appear in the TCRdb table, and some are missing; sequencing was by immunoSEQ multiplex PCR. The sample has approximately 450,000 clones, about 90% seen once; the top ten hold approximately 2%. The chain has TRBV10-3 and TRBJ2-2; 10 nucleotides align to TRBD1. This sequence originates from a young woman with acute COVID-19. Sequenced input: PBMCs or T cells enriched from blood (not recorded which). The CDR3 sequence is CATKTGGSNTGELFF. The CDR3 nucleotides are TGTGCCACCAAGACAGGGGGCAGTAACACCGGGGAGCTGTTTTTT.